The T cell receptor beta chain under discussion was sequenced for a study of blood T cell repertoires in COVID-19. Study-level information: PBMCs, B-cell-depleted T cells, or T cells were the source of the cDNA or gDNA that made up the material.

As handled by the study authors: Nucleated cell counts were estimated from reference gene primer amplification. Sequencing was performed with immunoSEQ multiplex PCR; in TCRdb, only in-frame clones are kept and a portion is missing. For V, J and clone size, that table is used; D and trimming come from the DNA. Of about 200,000 clones listed, roughly four fifths were seen once; the top ten hold about 14%. CDR3 size: 16 residues. The germline V gene encodes CDR1 SGHRS and CDR2 YFSETQ. V lost 0 bases to trimming and J lost 1 base; unmatched junction nucleotides: 4. The clonotype was recovered from a man aged 50 to 60 who had recovered from COVID-19. The V call is TRBV5-1, the J call TRBJ2-3, with TRBD2 matching over 8 bases. Specimen: peripheral blood. In DNA, the CDR3 is TGCGCCAGCAGCTTGGCCCCAGCGGGAGGCACAGATACGCAGTATTTT. Residues: CASSLAPAGGTDTQYF. The full variable domain, with the rest looked up from reference TRBV5-1 and TRBJ2-3, is KAGVTQTPRYLIKTRGQQVTLSCSPISGHRSVSWYQQTPGQGLQFLFEYFSETQRNKGNFPGRFSGRQFSNSRSEMNVSTLELGDSALYLCASSLAPAGGTDTQYFGPGTRLTVL.